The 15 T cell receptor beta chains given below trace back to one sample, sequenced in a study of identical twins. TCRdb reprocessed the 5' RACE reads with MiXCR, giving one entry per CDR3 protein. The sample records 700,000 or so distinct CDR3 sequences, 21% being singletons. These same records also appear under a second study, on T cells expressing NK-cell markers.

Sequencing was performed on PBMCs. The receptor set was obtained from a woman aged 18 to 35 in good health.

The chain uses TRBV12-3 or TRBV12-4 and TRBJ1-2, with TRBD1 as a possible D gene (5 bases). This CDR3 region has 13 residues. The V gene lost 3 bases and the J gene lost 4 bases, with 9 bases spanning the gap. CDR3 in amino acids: CASSLGGVYGYTF. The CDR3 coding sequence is TGTGCCAGCAGTTTGGGAGGGGTCTATGGCTACACCTTC.

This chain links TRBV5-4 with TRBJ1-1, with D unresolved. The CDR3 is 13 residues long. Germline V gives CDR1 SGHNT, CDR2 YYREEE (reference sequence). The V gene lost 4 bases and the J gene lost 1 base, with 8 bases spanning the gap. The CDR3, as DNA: TGTGCCAGCAGCAGCGTGACGAACACTGAAGCTTTCTTT. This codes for CASSSVTNTEAFF.

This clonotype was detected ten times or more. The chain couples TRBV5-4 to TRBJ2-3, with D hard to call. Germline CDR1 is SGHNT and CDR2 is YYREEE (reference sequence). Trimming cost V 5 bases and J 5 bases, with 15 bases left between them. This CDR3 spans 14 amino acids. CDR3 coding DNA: TGTGCCAGCAGAGAACTGGCCGTGGAAGATACGCAGTATTTT. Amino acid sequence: CASRELAVEDTQYF.

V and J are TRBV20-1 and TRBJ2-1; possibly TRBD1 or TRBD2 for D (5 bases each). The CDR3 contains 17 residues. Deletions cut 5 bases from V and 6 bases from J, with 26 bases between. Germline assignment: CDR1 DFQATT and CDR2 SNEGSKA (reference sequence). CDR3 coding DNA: TGCAGTGCTGGAAGTATCCGTGGTGGGGGTCCCCGCAATGAGCAGTTCTTC. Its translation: CSAGSIRGGGPRNEQFF.

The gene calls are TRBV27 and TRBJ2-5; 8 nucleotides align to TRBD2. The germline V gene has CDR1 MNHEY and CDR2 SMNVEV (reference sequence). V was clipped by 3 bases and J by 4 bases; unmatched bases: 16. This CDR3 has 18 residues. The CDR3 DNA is TGTGCCAGCAGTTTGGTTTGGGCGGGAGGCTCCACCGGAGAGACCCAGTACTTC. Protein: CASSLVWAGGSTGETQYF.

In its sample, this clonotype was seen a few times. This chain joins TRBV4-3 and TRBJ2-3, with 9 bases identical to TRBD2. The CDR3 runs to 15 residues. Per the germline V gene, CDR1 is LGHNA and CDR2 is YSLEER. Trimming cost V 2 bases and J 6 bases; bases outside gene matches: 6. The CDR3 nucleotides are TGCGCCAGCAGCCAAACTCAAGGACTAGCGGATACGCAGTATTTT. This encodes CASSQTQGLADTQYF.

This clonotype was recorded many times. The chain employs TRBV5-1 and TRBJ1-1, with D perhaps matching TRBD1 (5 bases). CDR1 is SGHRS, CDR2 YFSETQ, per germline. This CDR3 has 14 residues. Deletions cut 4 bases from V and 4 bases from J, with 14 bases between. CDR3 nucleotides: TGCGCCAGCAGCATCCAAGGGGCCGGCACTGAAGCTTTCTTT. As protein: CASSIQGAGTEAFF.

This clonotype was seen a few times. The CDR3: CATSGSSGGYNEQFF. The CDR3 DNA reads TGTGCCACCAGTGGTTCGAGCGGGGGTTACAATGAGCAGTTCTTC. The gene calls are TRBV24-1 and TRBJ2-1, with 8 bases fitting TRBD2. Trimming at V came to 5 bases and at J to 4 bases, leaving 6 bases not matched to a gene. The CDR3 sequence is 15 residues long. In germline, CDR1 is KGHDR, CDR2 SFDVKD.

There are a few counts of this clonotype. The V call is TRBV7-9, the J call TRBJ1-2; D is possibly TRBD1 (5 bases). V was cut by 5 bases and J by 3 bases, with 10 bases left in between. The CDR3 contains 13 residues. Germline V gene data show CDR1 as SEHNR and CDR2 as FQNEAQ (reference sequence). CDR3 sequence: CASSPDTHYGYTF. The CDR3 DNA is TGTGCCAGCAGCCCGGACACCCACTATGGCTACACCTTC.

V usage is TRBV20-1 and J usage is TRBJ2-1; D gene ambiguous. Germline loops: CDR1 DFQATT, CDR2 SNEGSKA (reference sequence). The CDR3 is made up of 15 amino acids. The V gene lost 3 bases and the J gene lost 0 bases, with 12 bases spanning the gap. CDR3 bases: TGCAGTGCTAGTAACCCCCCTCTCTCCTACAATGAGCAGTTCTTC. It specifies CSASNPPLSYNEQFF.

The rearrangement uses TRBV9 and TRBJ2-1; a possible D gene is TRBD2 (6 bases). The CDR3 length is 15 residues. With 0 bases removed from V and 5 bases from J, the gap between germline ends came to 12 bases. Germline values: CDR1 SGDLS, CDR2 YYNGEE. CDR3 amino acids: CASSVGSGPNNEQFF. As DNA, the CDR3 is TGTGCCAGCAGCGTAGGCAGCGGGCCAAACAATGAGCAGTTCTTC.

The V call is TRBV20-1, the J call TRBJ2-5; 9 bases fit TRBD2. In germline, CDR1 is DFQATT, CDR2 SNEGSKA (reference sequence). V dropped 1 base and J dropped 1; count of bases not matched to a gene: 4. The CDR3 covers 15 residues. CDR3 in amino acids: CSARGVAGVQETQYF. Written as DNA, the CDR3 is TGCAGTGCTAGAGGGGTAGCGGGGGTCCAAGAGACCCAGTACTTC.

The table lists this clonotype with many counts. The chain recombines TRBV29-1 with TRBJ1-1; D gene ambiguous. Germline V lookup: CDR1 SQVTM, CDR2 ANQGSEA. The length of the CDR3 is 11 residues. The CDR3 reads CRGQADTEAFF. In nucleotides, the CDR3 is TGCAGAGGGCAGGCGGACACTGAAGCTTTCTTT. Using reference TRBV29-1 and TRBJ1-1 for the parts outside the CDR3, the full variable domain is SAVISQKPSRDICQRGTSLTIQCQVDSQVTMMFWYRQQPGQSLTLIATANQGSEATYESGFVIDKFPISRPNLTFSTLTVSNMSPEDSSIYLCRGQADTEAFFGQGTRLTVV.

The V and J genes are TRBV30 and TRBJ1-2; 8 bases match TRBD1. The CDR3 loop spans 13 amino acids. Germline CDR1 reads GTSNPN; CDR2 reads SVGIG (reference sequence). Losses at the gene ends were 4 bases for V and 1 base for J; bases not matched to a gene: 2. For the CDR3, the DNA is TGTGCCTGGATGACAGGGGTTAACTATGGCTACACCTTC. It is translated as CAWMTGVNYGYTF.

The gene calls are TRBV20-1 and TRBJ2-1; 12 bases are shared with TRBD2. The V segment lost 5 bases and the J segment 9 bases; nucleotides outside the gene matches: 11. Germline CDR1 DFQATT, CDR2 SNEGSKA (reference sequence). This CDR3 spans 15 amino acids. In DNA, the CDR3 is TGCAGTGCTCTCAACCCCCTAGCGGGGGGGGCTGAGCAGTTCTTC. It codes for CSALNPLAGGAEQFF.